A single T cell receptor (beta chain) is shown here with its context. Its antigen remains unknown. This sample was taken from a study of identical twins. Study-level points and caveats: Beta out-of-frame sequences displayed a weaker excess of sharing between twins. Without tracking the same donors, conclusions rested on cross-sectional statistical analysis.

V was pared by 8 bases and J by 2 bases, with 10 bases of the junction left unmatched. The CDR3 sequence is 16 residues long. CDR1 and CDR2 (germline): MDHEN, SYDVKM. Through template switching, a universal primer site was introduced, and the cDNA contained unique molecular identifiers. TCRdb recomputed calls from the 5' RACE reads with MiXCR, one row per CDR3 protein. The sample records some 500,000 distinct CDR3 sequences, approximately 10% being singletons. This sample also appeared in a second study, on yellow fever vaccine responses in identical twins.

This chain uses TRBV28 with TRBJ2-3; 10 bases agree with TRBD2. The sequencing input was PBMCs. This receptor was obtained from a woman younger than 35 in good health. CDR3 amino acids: CASPPWGTSDTDTQYF. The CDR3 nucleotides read TGTGCCAGCCCACCTTGGGGGACTAGCGACACAGATACGCAGTATTTT. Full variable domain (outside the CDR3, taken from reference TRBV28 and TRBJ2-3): DVKVTQSSRYLVKRTGEKVFLECVQDMDHENMFWYRQDPGLGLRLIYFSYDVKMKEKGDIPEGYSVSREKKERFSLILESASTNQTSMYLCASPPWGTSDTDTQYFGPGTRLTVL.